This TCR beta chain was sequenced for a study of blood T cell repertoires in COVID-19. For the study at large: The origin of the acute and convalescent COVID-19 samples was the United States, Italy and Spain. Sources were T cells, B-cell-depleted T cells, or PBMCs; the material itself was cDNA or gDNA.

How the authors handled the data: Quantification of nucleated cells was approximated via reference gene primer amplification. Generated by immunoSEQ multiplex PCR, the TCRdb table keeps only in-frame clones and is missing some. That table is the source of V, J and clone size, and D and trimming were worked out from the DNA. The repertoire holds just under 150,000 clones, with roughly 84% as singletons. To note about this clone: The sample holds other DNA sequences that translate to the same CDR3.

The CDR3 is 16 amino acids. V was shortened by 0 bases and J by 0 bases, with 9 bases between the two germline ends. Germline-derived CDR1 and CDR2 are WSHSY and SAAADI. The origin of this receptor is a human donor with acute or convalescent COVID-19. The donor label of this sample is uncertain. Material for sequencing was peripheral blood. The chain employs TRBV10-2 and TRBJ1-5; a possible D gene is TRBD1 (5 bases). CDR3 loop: CASSESPGNSNQPQHF. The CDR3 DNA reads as TGCGCCAGCAGTGAGTCTCCAGGGAATAGCAATCAGCCCCAGCATTTT.